Reported below is one T cell receptor beta chain. Its antigen is not known. Vbeta (60) and Jbeta (13) primers were used in the PCR. The table came from immunoSEQ multiplex PCR; TCRdb's copy has only in-frame clones and leaves some out. The table records about 160,000 clones, about 76% of them present only once. With 4 bases removed from V and 0 bases from J, the gap between germline ends came to 10 bases. The CDR3 runs to 14 residues. Germline values: CDR1 SEHNR, CDR2 FQNEAQ (reference sequence). The data were taken from a study of cytomegalovirus exposure and HLA in healthy donors. Study-wide points: A later analysis revealed that TCR association rates differed between HLA loci, peaking at DRB1 and bottoming out at HLA-C. Beyond CMV serostatus, there was no information to go on about immune exposure.

The sequencing sample was made of PBMCs. The chain employs TRBV7-9 and TRBJ2-7; D is unresolved. This TCR was recovered from a female donor in good health and CMV-seronegative. CDR3 coding DNA: TGTGCCAGCAGCTCCGGAGTAAACTCCTACGAGCAGTACTTC. Translation gives CASSSGVNSYEQYF. The entire variable domain, with the rest obtained from reference TRBV7-9 and TRBJ2-7, is as follows: DTGVSQNPRHKITKRGQNVTFRCDPISEHNRLYWYRQTLGQGPEFLTYFQNEAQLEKSRLLSDRFSAERPKGSFSTLEIQRTEQGDSAMYLCASSSGVNSYEQYFGPGTRLTVT.